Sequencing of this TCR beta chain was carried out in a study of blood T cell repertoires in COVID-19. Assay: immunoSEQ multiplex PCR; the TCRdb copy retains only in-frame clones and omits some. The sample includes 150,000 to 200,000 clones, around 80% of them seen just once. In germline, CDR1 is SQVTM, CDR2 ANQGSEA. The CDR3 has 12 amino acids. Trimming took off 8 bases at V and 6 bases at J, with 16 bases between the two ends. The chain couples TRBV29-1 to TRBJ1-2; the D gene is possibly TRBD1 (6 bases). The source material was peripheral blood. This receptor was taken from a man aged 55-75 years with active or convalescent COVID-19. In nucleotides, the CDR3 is TGCAGCAGCGCTCAGGGGAACGATGGCTACACCTTC. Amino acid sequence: CSSAQGNDGYTF.